These 9 T cell receptor beta chains share one sample of origin, sequenced in a study of CD8+CD57+ T cells in acquired aplastic anemia. TCR beta VDJ combinations and CDR3 sequences were profiled from genomic DNA. Each CDR3 protein is one row after TCRdb ran MiXCR on the reads. The data contain 160,000 or so distinct CDR3 sequences, roughly 48% of them singletons. For sequencing, patients were chosen who had shown expansion of CD8+CD57+ cells by flow cytometry. What was sequenced was sorted CD4+, CD8+, or CD8+CD57+ T cells (not recorded which) from PBMCs. These receptor sequences come from a human donor with aplastic anemia.

This clonotype was counted many times. The V call is TRBV6-5, the J call TRBJ2-3; a possible D gene is TRBD2 (6 bases). The CDR3 spans 14 residues. CDR1 and CDR2 (germline): MNHEY, SVGAGI. Between the trimmed V and J ends, which lost 6 bases and 4 bases, there was a span of 14 bases. CDR3 bases: TGTGCCAGCAGAGGCGGGATTGGAGCAGATACGCAGTATTTT. This translates into CASRGGIGADTQYF.

V gene TRBV10-3 combines with J gene TRBJ2-2, with 9 bases identical to TRBD2. The CDR3 sequence is 15 residues long. The V and J ends lost 6 bases and 6 bases, in that order; junction bases with no gene match: 8. CDR1 and CDR2 from the germline V gene are ENHRY and SYGVKD. The CDR3 sequence: CAIRASSGTAGELFF. In DNA form, the CDR3 reads TGTGCCATCAGGGCGTCTAGCGGGACGGCCGGGGAGCTGTTTTTT.

This clonotype was counted at least ten times. The chain couples TRBV2 to TRBJ1-1; no reliable D call. This CDR3 has 14 residues. CDR1 and CDR2 (germline): SNHLY, FYNNEI. V dropped 4 bases and J dropped 1 base, with 10 bases sitting between them. CDR3 nucleotide sequence: TGTGCCAGCAGTGGGGCAGTACCGAACACTGAAGCTTTCTTT. This translates into CASSGAVPNTEAFF.

A few counts support this clonotype. The chain uses TRBV24-1 and TRBJ1-1; D is unclear. Trimming shortened V by 3 bases and J by 7 bases, and 8 bases separated the two germline ends. The CDR3 spans 12 residues. Germline V gene data show CDR1 as KGHDR and CDR2 as SFDVKD. The CDR3 sequence is CATSDPPSEAFF. The CDR3 bases are TGTGCCACCAGTGATCCACCCAGTGAAGCTTTCTTT.

This clonotype has a count of ten or more. The CDR3 loop is CASGPGSWASRLFF. CDR3 sequence (DNA): TGTGCCAGTGGACCGGGGAGTTGGGCCTCGAGACTGTTTTTT. This chain uses TRBV19 with TRBJ1-4, with D unresolved. The CDR3 length is 14 residues. Germline V gene lookup returns CDR1 LNHDA and CDR2 SQIVND (reference sequence). The V and J ends lost 8 bases and 13 bases respectively, with 23 bases between them.

This clonotype was detected many times. The J gene is TRBJ1-1, the V gene TRBV14, with D possibly being TRBD1 (5 bases). Germline V gives CDR1 SGHDN, CDR2 FVKESK. The CDR3 length is 12 residues. V lost 1 base and J 7 bases, leaving 7 bases between the germline ends. DNA for the CDR3: TGTGCCAGCAGCCAAGCGGGGGTTGAAGCTTTCTTT. This sequence encodes CASSQAGVEAFF.

V and J are TRBV3-1 and TRBJ1-3; TRBD1 agrees at 8 bases. The CDR3 totals 16 residues. The V segment lost 4 bases and the J segment 3 bases; nucleotides outside the gene matches: 8. Germline CDR1 is LGHDT and CDR2 is YNNKEL (reference sequence). The chain's CDR3 is CASSLGQGRYGNTIYF. In DNA, the CDR3 is TGTGCCAGCAGCCTAGGACAGGGCAGATATGGAAACACCATATATTTT. The full variable domain, with the rest looked up from reference TRBV3-1 and TRBJ1-3, is DTAVSQTPKYLVTQMGNDKSIKCEQNLGHDTMYWYKQDSKKFLKIMFSYNNKELIINETVPNRFSPKSPDKAHLNLHINSLELGDSAVYFCASSLGQGRYGNTIYFGEGSWLTVV.

The chain carries TRBV15 and TRBJ2-7, with D perhaps TRBD1 (6 bases). The CDR3 has 14 residues. Germline assignment: CDR1 LNHNV and CDR2 YYDKDF (reference sequence). The V and J ends lost 3 bases and 5 bases respectively, with 14 bases between them. CDR3 residues: CATSSHRDLDEQYF. The CDR3 bases are TGTGCCACCAGCAGCCACAGGGATCTCGACGAGCAGTACTTC.

This clonotype came up many times. The chain is built from TRBV7-9 and TRBJ1-4; TRBD1 might be the D (6 bases). The CDR3 contains 14 residues. Germline V gives CDR1 SEHNR, CDR2 FQNEAQ (reference sequence). Trimming stripped 1 base from V and 10 bases from J, with 13 bases between. Written as DNA, the CDR3 is TGTGCCAGCAGCTTAGGGACAGACGCTGGAAAACTGTTTTTT. Translated, it gives CASSLGTDAGKLFF.